Included here is one T cell receptor beta chain sequence, with context. What it recognizes is unknown. This specimen belongs to a study of T cell responses to AZD1222 COVID-19 vaccine. Study-wide context: Pooled samples include second doses given at about 4 or 12 weeks. Study-wide points: Repertoires were obtained only post-peak T cell response. With two AZD1222 doses given, Spike-specific TCR breadth and depth both rose. Variant regions that are unmutated are reportedly the target of nearly half of spike-specific TCRs.

Method: immunoSEQ multiplex PCR; TCRdb's copy keeps in-frame clones and lacks some. Of approximately 140,000 clones listed, under 95% are singletons. There are 14 residues in the CDR3. Germline CDR1 SEHNR, CDR2 FQNEAQ (reference sequence). V was pared by 0 bases and J by 4 bases, with 6 bases between. The rearrangement uses TRBV7-9 and TRBJ1-4; the D is unclear. Sample: peripheral blood, taken on day 0 of AZD1222 vaccination. This sequence was found in an adult in good health. The CDR3 bases are TGTGCCAGCAGCTTAGCGGGGAGTAATGAAAAACTGTTTTTT. This encodes CASSLAGSNEKLFF.